This is a list of T cell receptor beta chains from one sample in a study of neurological immune-mediated disorders. TCRdb re-analysed the 5' RACE reads in MiXCR, keeping a single row per CDR3 protein. The data hold about 46,000 distinct CDR3 sequences, with 10% observed a single time. Sequencing was carried out using PBMCs. Receptors originate from a man between 65 and 85 years old with HTLV-1-associated myelopathy (HAM/TSP). Both conserved end residues are part of each CDR3. The D gene is left open where the match is weak. Some rows mark clone size as missing; the rest say once, few, many or name a class of expanded clone.

TRBV20-1	many	.	TRBJ2-7	14	TGCAGTGCTAGGTCACCTTTGCCGACCTACGAGCAGTACTTC	CSARSPLPTYEQYF
TRBV20-1	many	.	TRBJ2-5	13	TGCAGTGCCCCCCAGCGCCTCGGAGAGACCCAGTACTTC	CSAPQRLGETQYF
TRBV20-1	many	TRBD2	TRBJ2-1	14	TGCAGTCCCTCGATGAGCAGCGGGAACAATGAGCAGTTCTTC	CSPSMSSGNNEQFF
TRBV4-3	many	.	TRBJ2-5	16	TGCGCCAGCAGCCAAGATCTAGGCCAGGGTAAAGAGACCCAGTACTTC	CASSQDLGQGKETQYF
TRBV12-3/TRBV12-4	many	TRBD1	TRBJ2-7	15	TGTGCCAGCAGTTTACAAGGTGGGACAGGGGCCGAGCAGTACTTC	CASSLQGGTGAEQYF
TRBV7-2	few	.	TRBJ1-4	14	TGTGCCAGCAGCCTCGGAGAGGCTAATGAAAAACTGTTTTTT	CASSLGEANEKLFF
TRBV7-9	many	.	TRBJ2-5	13	TGTGCCAGCAGCCCCAAACGGGACGAGACCCAGTACTTC	CASSPKRDETQYF
TRBV7-9	many	.	TRBJ2-3	15	TGTGCCAGCAGCCCGGACACCAGCGGCACAGATACGCAGTATTTT	CASSPDTSGTDTQYF
TRBV7-9	many	.	TRBJ2-7	14	TGTGCCAGCAGTCCAGTGCAGGGGGGGGCGAGGCAGTACTTC	CASSPVQGGARQYF
TRBV7-2	many	TRBD1	TRBJ2-3	15	TGTGCCAGCAGCCCGTCGGGACAGCTCACAGATACGCAGTATTTT	CASSPSGQLTDTQYF
TRBV9	many	.	TRBJ2-3	14	TGTGCCAGCAGCGTAGTTGGCGACTCAGATACGCAGTATTTT	CASSVVGDSDTQYF
TRBV12-3/TRBV12-4	many	.	TRBJ2-3	13	TGTGCCAGCACCACCACGGTAGGAGATACGCAGTATTTT	CASTTTVGDTQYF
TRBV28	many	TRBD2	TRBJ2-7	15	TGTGCCAGCAGCCAGACTAGCGGGGGCTCCTACGAGCAGTACTTC	CASSQTSGGSYEQYF
TRBV3-1	.	TRBD2	TRBJ2-3	15	TGTGCCAGTATAACTAGCGGGAGCGCCACAGATACGCAGTATTTT	CASITSGSATDTQYF
TRBV28	.	.	TRBJ2-4	13	TGTGCCAGCAGTTTAGGGGGGCTAAACATTCAGTACTTC	CASSLGGLNIQYF
TRBV6-2/TRBV6-3	few	TRBD1	TRBJ2-1	16	TGTGCCAGCAGTGACTTCCGGGACAGGGCTACATATGAGCAGTTCTTC	CASSDFRDRATYEQFF
TRBV20-1	many	TRBD1	TRBJ2-5	15	TGCAGTGCTAGAGATGAGGGACAGTACCAAGAGACCCAGTACTTC	CSARDEGQYQETQYF
TRBV11-2	many	.	TRBJ2-1	11	TGTGCCAGCAGGAGGACTGGCGAGCAGTTCTTC	CASRRTGEQFF
TRBV18	many	TRBD1	TRBJ2-3	16	TGTGCCAGCTCGCAAAACAGGGGGGCCCGCACAGATACGCAGTATTTT	CASSQNRGARTDTQYF
TRBV12-3/TRBV12-4	many	.	TRBJ2-7	14	TGTGCCAGCACCATGGGGGCGGGGCCCTACGAGCAGTACTTC	CASTMGAGPYEQYF
TRBV9	many	.	TRBJ2-2	14	TGTGCCAGCACTAGGGCGGTATCCACCGGGGAGCTGTTTTTT	CASTRAVSTGELFF
TRBV4-3	many	.	TRBJ2-6	18	TGCGCCAGCAGCCAAGTCCCAGGGGGGATACCTGGGGCCAACGTCCTGACTTTC	CASSQVPGGIPGANVLTF
TRBV12-3/TRBV12-4	many	.	TRBJ2-6	17	TGTGCCAGCAGTCCGCAGAGGGGGTTGTCTGGGGCCAACGTCCTGACTTTC	CASSPQRGLSGANVLTF
TRBV7-9	many	.	TRBJ2-5	13	TGTGCCACTAAAGGGCAGAGAGGTGAGACCCAGTACTTC	CATKGQRGETQYF
TRBV3-1	many	.	TRBJ2-2	15	TGTGCCAGCACTCTTGTGGGGGCGAAGACCGGGGAGCTGTTTTTT	CASTLVGAKTGELFF
TRBV7-9	many	TRBD1	TRBJ1-5	12	TGTGCCAGGGGACAGGGAGCTCAGCCCCAGCATTTT	CARGQGAQPQHF
TRBV5-1	many	TRBD2	TRBJ2-6	17	TGCGCCAGCAGCTTGTGGGGGGGAAGCTCTGGGGCCAACGTCCTGACTTTC	CASSLWGGSSGANVLTF
TRBV12-3/TRBV12-4	many	TRBD1	TRBJ1-5	16	TGTGCCAGCAGCCGCGAGGGAACAGGGGGAGTTTGGCCCCAGCATTTT	CASSREGTGGVWPQHF
TRBV5-1	many	TRBD2	TRBJ2-1	17	TGCGCCAGCAGCTTGCGGTCTAGCGGGAGTTTCTACAATGAGCAGTTCTTC	CASSLRSSGSFYNEQFF
TRBV20-1	many	TRBD2	TRBJ2-3	14	TGCAGTGTCGAAGCGGGAGATGGGACAGATACGCAGTATTTT	CSVEAGDGTDTQYF
TRBV6-5	few	.	TRBJ2-7	15	TGTGCCAGCAGGGGGCTTGGGACTGGAGGGGGCGAGCAGTACTTC	CASRGLGTGGGEQYF
TRBV5-1	many	TRBD1	TRBJ1-5	14	TGCGCCAGCAGCCCGGGGACAGGGACTCAGCCCCAGCATTTT	CASSPGTGTQPQHF
TRBV12-3/TRBV12-4	many	.	TRBJ2-1	18	TGTGCCAGCAGTTTAGAGTTCAGTGAGGGGACCGGGATGAATGAGCAGTTCTTC	CASSLEFSEGTGMNEQFF
TRBV7-9	many	.	TRBJ1-5	14	TGTGCCAGCAGCTTGGGGGGCTTGAGTCAGCCCCAGCATTTT	CASSLGGLSQPQHF
TRBV6-5	many	TRBD1	TRBJ2-7	18	TGTGCCAGCAGTCCTCAAGGGGGACAGGGCCTTTTTAAGTACGAGCAGTACTTC	CASSPQGGQGLFKYEQYF
TRBV6-5	many	.	TRBJ1-1	13	TGTGCCAGCAGTTACCGTCCGACAGTTGAAGCTTTCTTT	CASSYRPTVEAFF
TRBV5-5	many	.	TRBJ2-7	15	TGTGCCAGCGACGTTGGGGGAAATGTGGGCTACGAGCAGTACTTC	CASDVGGNVGYEQYF
TRBV6-1	.	.	TRBJ2-7	13	TGTGCAAGCAGTGAAAGGGACCCAAACGAGCAGTACTTC	CASSERDPNEQYF
TRBV20-1	many	.	TRBJ2-7	11	TGCAGTGCTAGATCCTCTTACGAGCAGTACTTC	CSARSSYEQYF
TRBV10-3	many	TRBD2	TRBJ2-2	14	TGTGCCATCGGCTCGGGGGGAAACACCGGGGAGCTGTTTTTT	CAIGSGGNTGELFF
TRBV28	many	.	TRBJ2-3	15	TGTGCCAGCAGTCCCGTCGAATCTCCTACAGATACGCAGTATTTT	CASSPVESPTDTQYF
TRBV20-1	medium-sized	.	TRBJ2-7	11	TGCAGCGGGCGGGCCCACTACGAGCAGTACTTC	CSGRAHYEQYF
TRBV4-3	.	.	TRBJ2-2	15	TGCGCCAGCAGCCTGATGGCAGGAAACACCGGGGAGCTGTTTTTT	CASSLMAGNTGELFF
TRBV25-1	many	.	TRBJ2-6	14	TGTGCCAGCTCAAAGGGCTCTGGGGCCAACGTCCTGACTTTC	CASSKGSGANVLTF
TRBV7-9	many	.	TRBJ2-1	14	TGTGCCAGCAGCTTGGGGCCCCCCAACAATGAGCAGTTCTTC	CASSLGPPNNEQFF
TRBV5-6	few	.	TRBJ2-7	13	TGTGCCAGCAGCTTGCCCTCCGCGGCTGATCAGTACTTC	CASSLPSAADQYF
TRBV7-8	.	TRBD1	TRBJ2-5	17	TGTGCCAGCAGCTCCAGCAAGTGGACAGGGACCCAAGAGACCCAGTACTTC	CASSSSKWTGTQETQYF
TRBV11-3	many	TRBD2	TRBJ2-3	16	TGTGCCAGCAGCTCAGGACTAGCGGCTAGCACAGATACGCAGTATTTT	CASSSGLAASTDTQYF
TRBV5-1	many	TRBD1	TRBJ2-5	15	TGCGCCACTCGACCCCCCGGGACAGGGCAGGAGACCCAGTACTTC	CATRPPGTGQETQYF
TRBV5-5	many	TRBD1	TRBJ2-2	15	TGTGCCAGCAGCTACGGACAGGGGGCAATCGGGGAGCTGTTTTTT	CASSYGQGAIGELFF
TRBV19	many	.	TRBJ2-1	16	TGTGCCAGTAGTAAAGGACACCTTTACGACAATATGGAGCAGTTCTTC	CASSKGHLYDNMEQFF
TRBV24-1	many	TRBD1	TRBJ2-1	17	TGTGCCACCAGTGACCAATTCCGGGACAGGGGTTACAATGAGCAGTTCTTC	CATSDQFRDRGYNEQFF
TRBV28	many	.	TRBJ2-7	11	TGTGCCAGCAGTCGTCGCTACGAGCAGTACTTC	CASSRRYEQYF